This T cell receptor beta chain was observed in a study of T cells after yellow fever vaccination. At the level of the study: The fractions with low cell numbers were processed using SMART-Seq v4 Ultra Low Input. General study findings and limits: Reappearance after the booster was observed for most primary-vaccination clones (roughly 97% CD4, about 90% CD8). Abundant clonotypes from the bulk population could have been carried over as contaminants into FACS-sorted repertoires.

TCRdb reprocessed the 5' RACE reads via MiXCR and lists one record per CDR3 protein. The table has under 200,000 distinct CDR3 sequences, roughly 11% seen once. The CDR3 extends over 14 amino acids. Germline V gene lookup returns CDR1 MNHEY and CDR2 SMNVEV (reference sequence). Trimming took 3 bases from V and 2 from J, leaving 10 bases between them. With respect to this clonotype: Antigen: not known.

The chain recombines TRBV27 with TRBJ1-2, with D hard to call. Sequences were derived from CD8+ T cells sorted from PBMCs, sampled 15 days after the yellow fever booster vaccination. The origin of this receptor is a man younger than 30 who received the YFV17D yellow fever vaccine. CDR3 DNA: TGTGCCAGCAGTTTCCGGGGTGTGAACTATGGCTACACCTTC. Its protein is CASSFRGVNYGYTF.